A single sample gave rise to the 21 T cell receptor beta chains below, sequenced in a study of T cells in Graves' hyperthyroidism and ophthalmopathy. TCR beta CDR3 regions were amplified from RNA. The HTBI set primed first-round TCR CDR3 RT-PCR. Each CDR3 protein gets one entry after TCRdb re-called the multiplex PCR reads with MiXCR. The table includes some 350,000 distinct CDR3 sequences, roughly an eighth detected once. Sequenced: blood. Receptors were obtained from a woman in her thirties or forties with Graves' ophthalmopathy.

This clonotype was counted at least ten times. The rearrangement uses TRBV20-1 and TRBJ2-1, with D possibly being TRBD2 (6 bases). The V and J ends lost 5 bases and 0 bases respectively, with 17 bases between them. Germline CDR1 is DFQATT and CDR2 is SNEGSKA (reference sequence). The CDR3 is 16 residues long. In nucleotides, the CDR3 is TGCAGTGCTTGGGAGATTAGCGGAAGCTCCTACAATGAGCAGTTCTTC. It yields the protein CSAWEISGSSYNEQFF.

Relative to its sample, this clonotype is hyperexpanded. The chain joins TRBV3-1 to TRBJ2-5, with no clear D. The germline gives CDR1 LGHDT, CDR2 YNNKEL (reference sequence). The V gene lost 1 base and the J gene lost 7 bases, with 16 bases spanning the gap. The CDR3 runs to 15 residues. This chain's CDR3 is CASSQGPTISGTQYF. For the CDR3, the DNA is TGTGCCAGCAGCCAAGGTCCCACCATCTCAGGGACCCAGTACTTC.

There are many counts of this clonotype. This chain connects TRBV12-3 or TRBV12-4 to TRBJ2-3; D is possibly TRBD1 (6 bases). This CDR3 spans 15 amino acids. V lost 4 bases and J lost 0, with 11 bases in between. CDR3 sequence (DNA): TGTGCCAGCAGTTATACAGGGTCTAGCACAGATACGCAGTATTTT. Translating it yields CASSYTGSSTDTQYF.

This clonotype was counted between two and nine times. One base away lies a much larger clone, so this may be a sequencing read error. The chain links TRBV28 to TRBJ1-2; D call uncertain. V lost 5 bases and J lost 0, with 10 bases in between. CDR3 length equals 14 residues. Germline V CDR1 and CDR2: MDHEN, SYDVKM. CDR3 sequence (DNA): TGTGCCAGCAGTCTTACAAGGGCTAACTATGGCTACACCTTC. This sequence encodes CASSLTRANYGYTF.

This clonotype occurred many times. This chain links TRBV5-4 with TRBJ2-1, with 14 bases aligning to TRBD2. The V segment lost 2 bases and the J segment 7 bases; nucleotides outside the gene matches: 11. Germline CDR1 is SGHNT and CDR2 is YYREEE (reference sequence). The CDR3 is made up of 18 amino acids. For the CDR3, the DNA is TGTGCCAGCAGCTTCGGACTAGCGGGAGGATGGGCTGCAAATGAGCAGTTCTTC. Translation gives CASSFGLAGGWAANEQFF.

Comment on this clonotype: This may come from a read error, since a much larger clone is one base off. The chain combines TRBV2 with TRBJ1-6, with D possibly TRBD1 on 5 matching bases. The V gene lost 6 bases and the J gene lost 9 bases, with 15 bases spanning the gap. Germline loops: CDR1 SNHLY, CDR2 FYNNEI. The CDR3 is made up of 14 amino acids. CDR3 coding DNA: TGTGCCAGCAGGGGGGGATTTGCTGGTTCACCCCTCCACTTT. This translates into CASRGGFAGSPLHF.

CDR3 residues: CATSDGQISTDTQYF. DNA of the CDR3: TGTGCCACCAGTGATGGACAGATCAGCACAGATACGCAGTATTTT. This chain links TRBV24-1 with TRBJ2-3, with TRBD1 as a possible D gene (6 bases). Germline V gives CDR1 KGHDR, CDR2 SFDVKD. The V end was cut by 3 bases, the J end by 0 bases, with 9 bases between. The CDR3 is 15 amino acids.

This clonotype was seen ten or more times. The chain carries TRBV28 and TRBJ2-1, with 12 positions matching TRBD2. The CDR3 is 18 amino acids. The trim removed 1 base at V and 3 bases at J, leaving 7 bases unmatched. Per the germline V gene, CDR1 is MDHEN and CDR2 is SYDVKM. The CDR3: CASSLLLAGGTYYNEQFF. The CDR3, as DNA: TGTGCCAGCAGTTTATTACTAGCGGGAGGTACCTACTACAATGAGCAGTTCTTC.

There are a few counts of this clonotype. The germline gene is not matched at one end of the junction; a read error may be the cause. The rearrangement uses TRBV5-1 and TRBJ1-6, with no clear D. The length of the CDR3 is 12 residues. CDR1 is SGHRS, CDR2 YFSETQ, per germline. The CDR3 here is CANSLNNSPLHF. CDR3 DNA sequence: TGCGCCAACAGCTTGAATAATTCACCCCTCCACTTT.

This clonotype was seen a few times. The chain employs TRBV20-1 and TRBJ1-3; a weak D match, TRBD1 (6 bases). CDR1 and CDR2 from the germline V gene are DFQATT and SNEGSKA (reference sequence). The CDR3 is 13 amino acids. The DNA of the CDR3 is TGCAGCGTTGACAGGATCTCTGGAAACACCATATATTTT. This encodes CSVDRISGNTIYF.

CDR3 in amino acids: CASSVGAGRADTQYF. DNA for the CDR3: TGTGCCAGCAGCGTAGGGGCAGGGAGAGCAGATACGCAGTATTTT. This sequence joins TRBV9 and TRBJ2-3, with D perhaps assigned TRBD1 or TRBD2 (5 bases each). V was shortened by 0 bases and J by 4 bases, with 12 bases between the two germline ends. CDR3 length equals 15 residues. CDR1 and CDR2 from the germline V gene are SGDLS and YYNGEE.

This clonotype was recorded many times. The chain combines TRBV10-3 with TRBJ2-7, with 9 bases identical to TRBD1. The germline gives CDR1 ENHRY, CDR2 SYGVKD. This CDR3 has 14 amino acids. The V and J ends lost 4 bases and 3 bases, in that order; junction bases with no gene match: 4. The DNA for the CDR3 is TGTGCCATCAGTGGGGAGGACAGGGGCTACGAGCAGTACTTC. Protein sequence: CAISGEDRGYEQYF.

The J gene is TRBJ1-4, the V gene TRBV20-1; D not resolved. This CDR3 comprises 12 residues. Germline V gene lookup returns CDR1 DFQATT and CDR2 SNEGSKA (reference sequence). V was clipped by 4 bases and J by 7 bases, with 10 bases between them. The CDR3 is CSAKPLGEKLFF. CDR3 coding DNA: TGCAGTGCTAAACCCCTGGGTGAAAAACTGTTTTTT.

The sample holds many counts of this clonotype. The rearrangement uses TRBV11-2 and TRBJ2-1, with 9 bases matching TRBD2. Trimming at V came to 6 bases and at J to 4 bases, leaving 7 bases not matched to a gene. This CDR3 spans 15 amino acids. Germline assignment: CDR1 SGHAT and CDR2 FQNNGV. CDR3 in amino acids: CASSIRLAEYNEQFF. The CDR3 nucleotides read TGTGCCAGCAGTATAAGACTAGCGGAGTACAATGAGCAGTTCTTC.

This clonotype was counted only a few times. This rearrangement joins TRBV25-1 to TRBJ2-5, with 9 bases matching TRBD2. This CDR3 has 18 amino acids. The junction had 23 bases not matched to a gene; V was cut back by 10 bases and J by 5 bases. Per the germline V gene, CDR1 is MGHDK and CDR2 is SYGVNS. The CDR3 nucleotides are TGTGCCACCCATACCTCTAGCGGGAATCTAGTCAGGGGGGAGACCCAGTACTTC. Protein sequence: CATHTSSGNLVRGETQYF.

Ten or more counts support this clonotype. The chain has TRBV11-2 and TRBJ1-1; a weak D match, TRBD1 (6 bases). Germline assignment: CDR1 SGHAT and CDR2 FQNNGV. Trimming stripped 4 bases from V and 5 bases from J, with 20 bases between. The CDR3 length is 16 residues. The CDR3 sequence is CASSSTQGLGLTEAFF. As DNA, the CDR3 is TGTGCCAGCAGCTCAACTCAGGGGTTAGGGTTAACTGAAGCTTTCTTT.

This clonotype was seen at least ten times. The chain couples TRBV19 to TRBJ1-2; 8 nucleotides agree with TRBD1. Per the germline V gene, CDR1 is LNHDA and CDR2 is SQIVND (reference sequence). The CDR3 covers 14 residues. The V segment lost 9 bases and the J segment 4 bases; nucleotides outside the gene matches: 10. CDR3 in amino acids: CASNVRDRFYGYTF. DNA of the CDR3: TGTGCCAGCAATGTGAGGGACAGGTTCTATGGCTACACCTTC. Drawing the rest from reference TRBV19 and TRBJ1-2, the complete variable domain is DGGITQSPKYLFRKEGQNVTLSCEQNLNHDAMYWYRQDPGQGLRLIYYSQIVNDFQKGDIAEGYSVSREKKESFPLTVTSAQKNPTAFYLCASNVRDRFYGYTFGSGTRLTVV.

To note about this clonotype: One junction end does not reproduce the germline sequence, and a read error may be involved. The chain employs TRBV15 and TRBJ1-2; maybe TRBD1 (5 bases). The CDR3 has 13 amino acids. Per germline, CDR1 LNHNV and CDR2 YYDKDF (reference sequence). CDR3 region: CATGRDQGVGYTF. As DNA, the CDR3 is TGTGCCACCGGCAGAGATCAGGGCGTCGGCTACACCTTC.

The chain employs TRBV7-6 and TRBJ2-5, with 10 bases fitting TRBD2. The trim removed 2 bases at V and 1 base at J, leaving 7 bases unmatched. This CDR3 has 17 residues. Germline CDR1 and CDR2: SGHVS and FNYEAQ. The CDR3, as DNA: TGTGCCAGCAGCTTATTCACTAGCGGGGTTCGCCAAGAGACCCAGTACTTC. It encodes CASSLFTSGVRQETQYF.

In this sample, this clonotype turned up many times. The chain uses TRBV12-3 or TRBV12-4 and TRBJ1-1; D gene unclear. Trimming pared 0 bases from V and 4 bases from J, leaving 3 bases between. This CDR3 contains 12 residues. The CDR3 reads CASSLASTEAFF. CDR3 coding DNA: TGTGCCAGCAGTTTAGCCAGCACTGAAGCTTTCTTT.

This clonotype was seen only a few times. The J gene is TRBJ1-5, the V gene TRBV7-8; tentative D call: TRBD1 (6 bases). Germline V gives CDR1 SGHVS, CDR2 FQNEAQ. V shed 5 bases and J shed 5 bases, with 10 bases lying between them. The CDR3 is 13 amino acids. CDR3 residues: CASSINRDQPQHF. In nucleotides, the CDR3 is TGTGCCAGCAGCATTAACAGGGATCAGCCCCAGCATTTT.